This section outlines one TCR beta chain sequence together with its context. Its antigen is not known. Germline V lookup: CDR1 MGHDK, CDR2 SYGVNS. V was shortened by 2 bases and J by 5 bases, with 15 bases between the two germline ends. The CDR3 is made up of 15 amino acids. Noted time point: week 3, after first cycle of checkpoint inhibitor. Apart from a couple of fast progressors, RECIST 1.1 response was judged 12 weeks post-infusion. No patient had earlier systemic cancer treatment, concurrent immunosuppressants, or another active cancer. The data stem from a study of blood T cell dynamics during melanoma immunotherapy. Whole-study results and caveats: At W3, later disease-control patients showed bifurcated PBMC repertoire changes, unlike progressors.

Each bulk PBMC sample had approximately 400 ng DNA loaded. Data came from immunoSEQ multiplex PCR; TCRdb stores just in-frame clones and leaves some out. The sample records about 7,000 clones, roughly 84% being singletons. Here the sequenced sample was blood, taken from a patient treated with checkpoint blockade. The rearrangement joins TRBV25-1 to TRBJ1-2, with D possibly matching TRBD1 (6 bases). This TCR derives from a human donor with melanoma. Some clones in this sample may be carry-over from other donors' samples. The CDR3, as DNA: TGTGCCAGCAGTGAACGTCGGACAGTTGGGTATGGCTACACCTTC. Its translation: CASSERRTVGYGYTF.